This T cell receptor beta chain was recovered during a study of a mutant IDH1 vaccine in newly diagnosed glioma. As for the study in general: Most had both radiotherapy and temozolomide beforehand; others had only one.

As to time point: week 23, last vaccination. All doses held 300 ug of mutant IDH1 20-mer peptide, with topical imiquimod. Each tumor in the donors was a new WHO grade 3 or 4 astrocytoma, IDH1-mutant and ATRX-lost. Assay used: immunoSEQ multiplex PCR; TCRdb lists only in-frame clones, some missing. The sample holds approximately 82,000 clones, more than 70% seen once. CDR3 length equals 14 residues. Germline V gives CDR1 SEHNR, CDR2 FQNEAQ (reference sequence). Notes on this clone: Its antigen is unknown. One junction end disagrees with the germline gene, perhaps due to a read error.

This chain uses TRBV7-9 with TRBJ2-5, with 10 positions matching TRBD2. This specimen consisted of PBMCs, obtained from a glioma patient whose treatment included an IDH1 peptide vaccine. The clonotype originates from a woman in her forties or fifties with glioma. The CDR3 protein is CASSDSGAGGPKHF. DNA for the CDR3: TGTGCCAGCAGCGACTCGGGAGCGGGAGGGCCCAAACACTTC.